The rows below give T cell receptor beta chains drawn from one sample of a study of a mutant IDH1 vaccine in newly diagnosed glioma. The method was immunoSEQ multiplex PCR; TCRdb's version includes in-frame clones alone and lacks a portion of them. In the table there are tens of thousands of clones, roughly 77% of which are singletons. No antigen has been assigned to these receptors. Sample: PBMCs, taken from a glioma patient whose treatment included an IDH1 peptide vaccine. The source is a man aged 35 to 55 with glioma. Some clones in this sample may be carry-over from other donors' samples. Both conserved end residues are part of each CDR3. The D gene is left open where the match is weak. Size is omitted from some rows. Given values are once, few, many or a class for expanded clones.

clone size	V gene	J gene	D gene	CDR3 DNA	CDR3 protein
NA	TRBV19	TRBJ2-7	TRBD2	TGTGCCAGTAGTCCCCCGGGACTAGCGCTACGCGAGCAGTACTTC	CASSPPGLALREQYF
NA	TRBV19	TRBJ1-3	NA	TGTGCCAGTAGTATTTTCCGGCCCTCTGGAAACACCATATATTTT	CASSIFRPSGNTIYF
few	TRBV14	TRBJ1-2	TRBD1	TGTGCCAGCAGCGCCCGGACAGGGACCCATGGCTACACCTTC	CASSARTGTHGYTF
NA	TRBV18	TRBJ1-1	NA	TGTGCCAGCTCGCCGCCCATGAGGACTGAAGCTTTCTTT	CASSPPMRTEAFF
NA	TRBV6-5	TRBJ1-3	NA	TGTGCCAGCAGTCTCGCGACGGCCTCTGGAAACACCATATATTTT	CASSLATASGNTIYF
NA	TRBV7-9	TRBJ2-7	TRBD1	TGTGCCAGCAGCTCATCAACCGGGACAGGGGATGGAGAGCAGTACTTC	CASSSSTGTGDGEQYF
NA	TRBV2	TRBJ2-7	TRBD2	TGTGCCAGCAGTAAAATAACTCTGACTAGCGGGGTCTCTTCGGGGCAGTACTTC	CASSKITLTSGVSSGQYF
NA	TRBV5-1	TRBJ2-7	NA	TGCGCCAGCAGCTTGAAGGGGAGCGAGTCCTACTCCTACGAGCAGTACTTC	CASSLKGSESYSYEQYF
NA	TRBV10-1	TRBJ2-1	TRBD2	TGCGCCAGCAGTGAGACCGGGGGGTCCTCCTACAATGAGCAGTTCTTC	CASSETGGSSYNEQFF
NA	TRBV4-3	TRBJ2-3	NA	TGCGCCAGCAGCCAAGATTCGGGGGTCGGTACAGATACGCAGTATTTT	CASSQDSGVGTDTQYF
NA	TRBV30	TRBJ1-4	TRBD1	TGTGCCTGGCGGGACAGCGCAACTAATGAAAAACTGTTTTTT	CAWRDSATNEKLFF
NA	TRBV30	TRBJ2-2	NA	TGTGCCTGGAGTGTACCTCGACACCTTAGCGGGGAGCTGTTTTTT	CAWSVPRHLSGELFF
NA	TRBV5-1	TRBJ2-3	NA	TGCGCCAGCAGCTTGGAGTCGGCCCTCACAGATACGCAGTATTTT	CASSLESALTDTQYF
NA	TRBV13	TRBJ1-1	NA	TGTGCCAGCAGACTTTACGGACAAACGAACACTGAAGCTTTCTTT	CASRLYGQTNTEAFF
NA	TRBV28	TRBJ2-2	TRBD2	TGTGCCAGCCGAGATAGCGGGGGGGCCGACACCGGGGAGCTGTTTTTT	CASRDSGGADTGELFF
once	TRBV5-5	TRBJ1-3	TRBD1	TGTGCCAGCAGCTCCGGACAGGGGGTATTCCGAAACACCATATATTTT	CASSSGQGVFRNTIYF
NA	TRBV14	TRBJ2-7	NA	TGTGCCAGCAGCAAGCAAGGACCCCAACGGGAGCAGTACTTC	CASSKQGPQREQYF
NA	TRBV9	TRBJ2-2	TRBD1	TGTGCCAGCAGCGTCGACAGGGTCACCGGGGAGCTGTTTTTT	CASSVDRVTGELFF
NA	TRBV30	TRBJ1-2	TRBD1	TGTGCCTGGAGTGTATTGGGACAGAACTATGGCTACACCTTC	CAWSVLGQNYGYTF
NA	TRBV27	TRBJ2-6	NA	TGTGCCAGCAGTCTCCAGAGCTCTGGGGCCAACGTCCTGACTTTC	CASSLQSSGANVLTF
few	TRBV6-1	TRBJ1-2	TRBD1	TGTGCCAGCAGTGACGGGACAGGGGGTTCTCGGTATGGCTACACCTTC	CASSDGTGGSRYGYTF
NA	TRBV20-1	TRBJ1-2	NA	TGCAGTGCTCCCGCCCCCTATTGGACCTTC	CSAPAPYWTF
NA	TRBV2	TRBJ2-7	TRBD1	TGTGCCAGCACAGGACAGGGGACCTACGAGCAGTACTTC	CASTGQGTYEQYF
NA	TRBV7-2	TRBJ1-1	NA	TGTGCCAGCAGCTTGGGGGCGCGGGAGAACACTGAAGCTTTCTTT	CASSLGARENTEAFF
NA	TRBV2	TRBJ1-1	NA	TGTGCCAGCAAGGGGCCCGCGAACACTGAAGCTTTCTTT	CASKGPANTEAFF
NA	TRBV13	TRBJ1-1	NA	TGTGCCAGCAGCACCCTTGCGGGGGAGGGCACTGAAGCTTTCTTT	CASSTLAGEGTEAFF
NA	TRBV5-1	TRBJ2-3	TRBD1	TGCGCCAGCAGCCCCGGGACAGGGATATGGAGCACAGATACGCAGTATTTT	CASSPGTGIWSTDTQYF
NA	TRBV7-9	TRBJ1-1	TRBD1	TGTGCCAGCAGCTATTTACGCGACAGGGCTTTGAACACTGAAGCTTTCTTT	CASSYLRDRALNTEAFF
NA	TRBV7-8	TRBJ2-7	NA	TGTGCCAGCAGCTTAGCGCAATCCCTCCTAGGATACGAGCAGTACTTC	CASSLAQSLLGYEQYF
NA	TRBV5-1	TRBJ2-5	TRBD2	TGCGCCAGCAGCTTGGACCCAGCGGGGGACCAAGAGACCCAGTACTTC	CASSLDPAGDQETQYF